These T cell receptor beta chains were read from a single sample in a study of T cells in Graves' hyperthyroidism and ophthalmopathy. From the multiplex PCR reads, TCRdb called clonotypes with MiXCR, one entry per CDR3 protein. The repertoire holds a few hundred thousand distinct CDR3 sequences, with about a sixth as singletons. The sequencing input was blood. Receptors were obtained from a middle-aged woman with Graves' ophthalmopathy. The CDR3 runs from the conserved cysteine through the conserved F or W. Each record gives: V gene, clone size, D gene, J gene, CDR3 protein, CDR3 DNA. A D gene is named only where the DNA matches it firmly. The size of a clone is reported for some rows only, either as once, few or many, or as a class for expanded clones.

v_call: TRBV20-1
clone_size: few
d_call: .
j_call: TRBJ2-2
cdr3_aa: CSARAGQSNTGELFF
cdr3_nt: TGCAGTGCTAGAGCTGGACAGTCGAACACCGGGGAGCTGTTTTTT

v_call: TRBV7-9
clone_size: many
d_call: TRBD2
j_call: TRBJ2-5
cdr3_aa: CASSLQGGRETQYF
cdr3_nt: TGTGCCAGCAGCTTACAGGGAGGGAGAGAGACCCAGTACTTC

v_call: TRBV11-1
clone_size: .
d_call: .
j_call: TRBJ2-1
cdr3_aa: CASSLRSGPYNEQFF
cdr3_nt: TGTGCCAGCAGCTTAAGAAGCGGGCCCTACAATGAGCAGTTCTTC

v_call: TRBV18
clone_size: many
d_call: .
j_call: TRBJ2-6
cdr3_aa: CASSPSGANVLTF
cdr3_nt: TGCGCCAGCAGCCCCTCTGGGGCCAACGTCCTGACTTTC

v_call: TRBV3-1
clone_size: .
d_call: .
j_call: TRBJ2-5
cdr3_aa: CASNILQETQYF
cdr3_nt: TGTGCCAGCAATATTCTTCAAGAGACCCAGTACTTC

v_call: TRBV3-1
clone_size: few
d_call: .
j_call: TRBJ2-1
cdr3_aa: CASSRGNYNEQFF
cdr3_nt: TGTGCCAGCTCGAGAGGGAACTACAATGAGCAGTTCTTC

v_call: TRBV18
clone_size: many
d_call: TRBD2
j_call: TRBJ2-1
cdr3_aa: CASSPQRERYNEQFF
cdr3_nt: TGTGCCAGCTCACCCCAGCGGGAGAGGTACAATGAGCAGTTCTTC

v_call: TRBV5-6
clone_size: few
d_call: TRBD1
j_call: TRBJ2-7
cdr3_aa: CASSLAPSGQGISYEQYF
cdr3_nt: TGTGCCAGCAGCTTGGCCCCTTCGGGACAGGGAATCTCCTACGAGCAGTACTTC

v_call: TRBV6-2/TRBV6-3
clone_size: many
d_call: TRBD1
j_call: TRBJ2-1
cdr3_aa: CASSWGTVSSYNEQFF
cdr3_nt: TGTGCCAGCAGTTGGGGGACAGTAAGCTCCTACAATGAGCAGTTCTTC

v_call: TRBV5-1
clone_size: .
d_call: TRBD1
j_call: TRBJ2-5
cdr3_aa: CASSVGQGAGETQYF
cdr3_nt: TGCGCCAGCAGCGTGGGACAGGGGGCCGGTGAGACCCAGTACTTC

v_call: TRBV2
clone_size: .
d_call: TRBD1
j_call: TRBJ1-1
cdr3_aa: CASRKIDRVSTEAFF
cdr3_nt: TGTGCCAGCCGAAAAATAGACAGGGTAAGCACTGAAGCTTTCTTT

v_call: TRBV12-3/TRBV12-4
clone_size: many
d_call: TRBD1
j_call: TRBJ2-1
cdr3_aa: CASSRRDRRNEQFF
cdr3_nt: TGTGCCAGCAGTCGCCGGGACAGGAGGAATGAGCAGTTCTTC

v_call: TRBV12-3/TRBV12-4
clone_size: many
d_call: .
j_call: TRBJ1-1
cdr3_aa: CASSFYMNTEAFF
cdr3_nt: TGTGCCAGCAGTTTTTATATGAACACTGAAGCTTTCTTT

v_call: TRBV6-5
clone_size: once
d_call: .
j_call: TRBJ2-1
cdr3_aa: CASSYFPGPYNEQFF
cdr3_nt: TGTGCCAGCAGTTACTTTCCGGGACCATACAATGAGCAGTTCTTC

v_call: TRBV5-5
clone_size: few
d_call: .
j_call: TRBJ1-5
cdr3_aa: CASSSEREGNQPQHF
cdr3_nt: TGTGCCAGCAGCTCCGAGAGGGAGGGCAATCAGCCCCAGCATTTT

v_call: TRBV5-1
clone_size: many
d_call: .
j_call: TRBJ1-4
cdr3_aa: CASSLDGGRSTNEKLFF
cdr3_nt: TGCGCCAGCAGCTTGGATGGGGGGAGGTCAACTAATGAAAAACTGTTTTTT

v_call: TRBV6-1
clone_size: .
d_call: .
j_call: TRBJ1-1
cdr3_aa: CASRATTMNTEAFF
cdr3_nt: TGTGCCAGCAGGGCGACAACCATGAACACTGAAGCTTTCTTT

v_call: TRBV3-1
clone_size: many
d_call: .
j_call: TRBJ1-4
cdr3_aa: CASSQGPREKLFF
cdr3_nt: TGTGCCAGCAGCCAAGGGCCCAGAGAAAAACTGTTTTTT

v_call: TRBV5-6
clone_size: .
d_call: .
j_call: TRBJ2-1
cdr3_aa: CASSPTPSYVEDEQFF
cdr3_nt: TGTGCCAGCAGCCCGACCCCTTCCTATGTAGAGGATGAGCAGTTCTTC

v_call: TRBV3-1
clone_size: many
d_call: .
j_call: TRBJ1-2
cdr3_aa: CASSQVPSHGYTF
cdr3_nt: TGTGCCAGCAGCCAAGTTCCCAGCCATGGCTACACCTTC

v_call: TRBV12-3/TRBV12-4
clone_size: .
d_call: .
j_call: TRBJ2-7
cdr3_aa: CASSFQESYEQYF
cdr3_nt: TGTGCCAGCAGTTTCCAGGAGTCCTACGAGCAGTACTTC

v_call: TRBV20-1
clone_size: .
d_call: TRBD1
j_call: TRBJ2-2
cdr3_aa: CSARPLDRVPGELFF
cdr3_nt: TGCAGTGCTAGGCCCCTCGACAGGGTGCCCGGGGAGCTGTTTTTT

v_call: TRBV12-3/TRBV12-4
clone_size: many
d_call: .
j_call: TRBJ1-1
cdr3_aa: CASSFSARDTEAFF
cdr3_nt: TGTGCCAGCAGTTTCTCGGCCAGGGACACTGAAGCTTTCTTT

v_call: TRBV6-1
clone_size: many
d_call: TRBD1
j_call: TRBJ1-6
cdr3_aa: CASTKTGGDQLSPLHF
cdr3_nt: TGTGCCAGCACAAAAACAGGGGGCGATCAATTATCACCCCTCCACTTT

v_call: TRBV13
clone_size: few
d_call: TRBD1
j_call: TRBJ1-1
cdr3_aa: CASSSYSLPGGTEAFF
cdr3_nt: TGTGCCAGCAGTTCGTATTCGTTACCAGGGGGCACTGAAGCTTTCTTT

v_call: TRBV11-2
clone_size: many
d_call: .
j_call: TRBJ2-3
cdr3_aa: CASSSPGAGPDTQYF
cdr3_nt: TGTGCCAGCAGCTCACCCGGGGCGGGACCCGATACGCAGTATTTT

v_call: TRBV20-1
clone_size: many
d_call: TRBD2
j_call: TRBJ2-1
cdr3_aa: CSAEGLAGYNEQFF
cdr3_nt: TGCAGTGCCGAGGGACTAGCGGGCTACAATGAGCAGTTCTTC

v_call: TRBV6-5
clone_size: .
d_call: TRBD2
j_call: TRBJ2-7
cdr3_aa: CASSSDEASGSYEQYF
cdr3_nt: TGTGCCAGCAGTTCGGACGAGGCTAGCGGGAGCTACGAGCAGTACTTC

v_call: TRBV29-1
clone_size: many
d_call: .
j_call: TRBJ1-5
cdr3_aa: CSVEIGGDQPQHF
cdr3_nt: TGCAGCGTTGAAATCGGAGGAGATCAGCCCCAGCATTTT

v_call: TRBV5-1
clone_size: few
d_call: .
j_call: TRBJ2-3
cdr3_aa: CASSADYPTDTQYF
cdr3_nt: TGCGCCAGCAGCGCCGACTACCCCACAGATACGCAGTATTTT

v_call: TRBV6-2/TRBV6-3
clone_size: few
d_call: .
j_call: TRBJ1-2
cdr3_aa: CASSYSGSNYGYTF
cdr3_nt: TGTGCCAGCAGTTACTCGGGGAGTAACTATGGCTACACCTTC

v_call: TRBV2
clone_size: many
d_call: .
j_call: TRBJ2-3
cdr3_aa: CASSERPGAPQYF
cdr3_nt: TGTGCCAGCAGTGAGCGACCGGGGGCACCGCAGTATTTT

v_call: TRBV11-2
clone_size: .
d_call: TRBD1
j_call: TRBJ2-7
cdr3_aa: CASSTGTGASYEQYF
cdr3_nt: TGTGCCAGCAGCACCGGGACAGGGGCCTCCTACGAGCAGTACTTC

v_call: TRBV20-1
clone_size: .
d_call: .
j_call: TRBJ2-1
cdr3_aa: CSIPPWGNEQFF
cdr3_nt: TGCAGCATCCCCCCCTGGGGGAATGAGCAGTTCTTC

v_call: TRBV4-1
clone_size: few
d_call: .
j_call: TRBJ1-1
cdr3_aa: CASSQASGWGMNTEAFF
cdr3_nt: TGCGCCAGCAGCCAAGCATCAGGGTGGGGGATGAACACTGAAGCTTTCTTT

v_call: TRBV9
clone_size: few
d_call: .
j_call: TRBJ1-1
cdr3_aa: CASRRRSTGLNTEAFF
cdr3_nt: TGTGCCAGCAGGCGTAGATCGACCGGACTGAACACTGAAGCTTTCTTT

v_call: TRBV5-1
clone_size: few
d_call: TRBD2
j_call: TRBJ2-1
cdr3_aa: CASSRGNSGSDEQFF
cdr3_nt: TGCGCCAGCAGCCGGGGGAATAGCGGGAGTGATGAGCAGTTCTTC

v_call: TRBV11-2
clone_size: many
d_call: .
j_call: TRBJ2-5
cdr3_aa: CASSSRGYGPRAETQYF
cdr3_nt: TGTGCCAGCAGCTCAAGAGGTTATGGCCCAAGGGCCGAGACCCAGTACTTC

v_call: TRBV29-1
clone_size: .
d_call: .
j_call: TRBJ1-1
cdr3_aa: CSVGYGEAFF
cdr3_nt: TGCAGCGTTGGATATGGTGAAGCTTTCTTT

v_call: TRBV5-1
clone_size: once
d_call: .
j_call: TRBJ1-4
cdr3_aa: CASSLAGGADEKLFF
cdr3_nt: TGCGCCAGCAGCTTGGCGGGCGGGGCCGATGAAAAACTGTTTTTT

v_call: TRBV5-6
clone_size: .
d_call: .
j_call: TRBJ1-5
cdr3_aa: CASSLARDQPLHF
cdr3_nt: TGTGCCAGCAGCTTGGCCCGGGATCAGCCCCTGCATTTT

v_call: TRBV2
clone_size: many
d_call: .
j_call: TRBJ1-1
cdr3_aa: CASSEEGVAFF
cdr3_nt: TGTGCCAGCAGTGAGGAGGGCGTAGCTTTCTTT

v_call: TRBV2
clone_size: many
d_call: .
j_call: TRBJ2-1
cdr3_aa: CASSRGLASYNEQFF
cdr3_nt: TGTGCCAGCAGTAGGGGGCTAGCGTCCTACAATGAGCAGTTCTTC

v_call: TRBV7-3
clone_size: .
d_call: .
j_call: TRBJ1-1
cdr3_aa: CASSGSSAFF
cdr3_nt: TGTGCCAGCAGCGGGAGCTCAGCTTTCTTT

v_call: TRBV20-1
clone_size: many
d_call: .
j_call: TRBJ1-2
cdr3_aa: CSARVGDYGYTF
cdr3_nt: TGCAGTGCTAGAGTTGGGGACTATGGCTACACCTTC

v_call: TRBV5-5
clone_size: .
d_call: TRBD2
j_call: TRBJ2-3
cdr3_aa: CASSLGGTSGTDTQYF
cdr3_nt: TGTGCCAGCAGCTTGGGAGGGACTAGCGGGACAGATACGCAGTATTTT

v_call: TRBV11-2
clone_size: .
d_call: .
j_call: TRBJ2-1
cdr3_aa: CASSLFMGGGARNEQFF
cdr3_nt: TGTGCCAGCAGCTTATTCATGGGGGGGGGGGCGCGGAATGAGCAGTTCTTC